This TCR beta chain was identified during a study of cytomegalovirus exposure and HLA in healthy donors. Across the study: Early released data had tens of millions of unique TCRs, all coming from HLA-typed donors.

Study-level findings and limits: Presence/absence results assume similar sequencing depth per donor, which may not hold. Several V segments, TRBV6-2 and TRBV6-3 among them, could not be told apart and were dropped.

The PCR was carried out with 60 Vbeta primers and 13 Jbeta primers. Only in-frame clones appear in the TCRdb table, and some are missing; sequencing was by immunoSEQ multiplex PCR. Here the sample spans about 150,000 clones, roughly 83% being singletons. On this clone: The antigen remains undetermined.

The CDR3 has 15 residues. Germline CDR1 SGHVS, CDR2 FNYEAQ. Trimming pared 2 bases from V and 1 base from J, leaving 11 bases between. The sequence was obtained from a human donor in good health. The sample consisted of PBMCs. The J gene is TRBJ2-5, the V gene TRBV7-6, with a possible D match to TRBD2 (6 bases). The CDR3 DNA reads TGTGCCAGCAGCTTAATGACGACTAGCCAAGAGACCCAGTACTTC. Translated, it gives CASSLMTTSQETQYF. Looking up the rest from reference TRBV7-6 and TRBJ2-5 gives the full variable domain: GAGVSQSPRYKVTKRGQDVALRCDPISGHVSLYWYRQALGQGPEFLTYFNYEAQQDKSGLPNDRFSAERPEGSISTLTIQRTEQRDSAMYRCASSLMTTSQETQYFGPGTRLLVL.